This T cell receptor (beta chain) was recorded in a study of T cell clonality in common variable immunodeficiency. This clone has at least ten counts. The read stops 3 residues short of the end of the CDR3; the missing end is completed from the germline J gene. Libraries were prepared by immunoSEQ multiplex PCR; TCRdb keeps only in-frame clonotypes and omits some of them. Altogether 40,000 to 45,000 clones were found in the sample, and no singletons occur. Trimming at V came to 1 base and at J to 5 bases, leaving 2 bases not matched to a gene. The germline gives CDR1 LNHDA, CDR2 SQIVND (reference sequence). The CDR3 loop spans 15 amino acids.

Sequenced: peripheral blood mononuclear cells. The sequence was collected from a person aged 18-70 years in good health. The chain has TRBV19 and TRBJ1-4, with 9 positions matching TRBD1. CDR3 bases read: TGTGCCAGTAGTATAGCCGGGACAGGGAATGAAAAA. It codes for CASSIAGTGNEK. The complete CDR3 protein is CASSIAGTGNEKLFF.